Following are 28 T cell receptor beta chains from one sample sequenced in a study of cytomegalovirus exposure and HLA in healthy donors (TCRdb year 2017). The library relied on the immunoSEQ multiplex PCR assay. A mixture of 60 forward primers for TCR Vbeta segments and 13 reverse primers for TCR Jbeta segments was used in the multiplex PCR. The immuneACCESS repertoire file appears here via TCRdb, limited to in-frame rearrangements. These files lack a portion of the clones; in checked studies, under half of the deficit traces to unresolved V genes, and the cause of the others is not known. The sample data list 200,000 to 250,000 clones, and 77% of these were observed just once. Roughly 2.5% of the sample goes to the ten largest clones. Material: PBMCs. These receptors were collected from a woman in her sixties or seventies in good health and CMV-seropositive.

This chain uses TRBV7-2 with TRBJ2-7; unclear D gene. This CDR3 is built from 12 residues. V was pared by 5 bases and J by 3 bases, with 8 bases between. Germline-derived CDR1 and CDR2 are SGHTA and FQGNSA. CDR3 loop: CASSQVGYEQYF. The CDR3 DNA sequence: TGTGCCAGCAGCCAGGTGGGCTACGAGCAGTACTTC.

The chain is built from TRBV6-5 and TRBJ1-5; TRBD1 aligns across 9 bases. Unmatched junction bases numbered 2, after V lost 2 bases and J lost 3 bases. The CDR3 contains 15 residues. Germline-derived CDR1 and CDR2 are MNHEY and SVGAGI. CDR3 DNA sequence: TGTGCCAGCAGTTACGGACAGGGGCACAATCAGCCCCAGCATTTT. Translating it yields CASSYGQGHNQPQHF.

This clone appeared once. The chain has TRBV28 and TRBJ2-7; no reliable D call. The germline gives CDR1 MDHEN, CDR2 SYDVKM. The CDR3 is made up of 11 amino acids. Trimming took 6 bases from V and 3 from J, leaving 6 bases between them. The CDR3 nucleotides are TGTGCCAGCAGGCGGAACTACGAGCAGTACTTC. It is translated as CASRRNYEQYF.

The table lists this clone with a few counts. The rearrangement links TRBV11-2 to TRBJ2-1, with TRBD1 matching over 7 bases. This CDR3 has 13 residues. Per the germline V gene, CDR1 is SGHAT and CDR2 is FQNNGV. V lost 3 bases, J lost 8 bases, and 4 bases stayed unmatched. The CDR3 spells CASSLDRLDEQFF. Written as DNA, the CDR3 is TGTGCCAGCAGCTTGGACAGGTTGGATGAGCAGTTCTTC.

The rearrangement uses TRBV4-2 and TRBJ2-6, with 9 bases lining up with TRBD1. With V trimmed by 0 bases and J by 2 bases, 5 bases remained unmatched. This CDR3 is 18 amino acids long. CDR1 and CDR2 from the germline V gene are LGHNA and YNFKEQ. CDR3 sequence (DNA): TGTGCCAGCAGCCAAGATCCGGGACAGGGAGCTGGGGCCAACGTCCTGACTTTC. Translating gives CASSQDPGQGAGANVLTF.

This chain connects TRBV7-8 to TRBJ2-7, with 12 bases lining up with TRBD1. The CDR3 spans 14 residues. The V gene end was trimmed by 6 bases and the J gene end by 5 bases; junction bases not matched to a gene: 5. Germline V gene sequence: CDR1 SGHVS, CDR2 FQNEAQ. Here the CDR3 reads CASRRDRGRDEQYF. The CDR3, as DNA: TGTGCCAGCAGACGGGACAGGGGGCGCGACGAGCAGTACTTC. Looking up the rest from reference TRBV7-8 and TRBJ2-7 gives the full variable domain: GAGVSQSPRYKVAKRGQDVALRCDPISGHVSLFWYQQALGQGPEFLTYFQNEAQLDKSGLPSDRFFAERPEGSVSTLKIQRTQQEDSAVYLCASRRDRGRDEQYFGPGTRLTVT.

The J gene is TRBJ2-7, the V gene TRBV19; perhaps TRBD1 as D (5 bases). The ends were cut back, 3 bases at V and 2 bases at J, with 11 bases in the middle. The CDR3 spans 14 residues. Germline CDR1 and CDR2: LNHDA and SQIVND (reference sequence). The CDR3 reads CASSIESRAYEQYF. In DNA form, the CDR3 reads TGTGCCAGTAGTATTGAAAGCAGGGCCTACGAGCAGTACTTC.

The J gene is TRBJ2-1, the V gene TRBV4-1; 8 positions agree with TRBD2. Looked up from germline, CDR1 is MGHRA and CDR2 is YSYEKL. Trimming cost V 0 bases and J 7 bases; bases outside gene matches: 17. This CDR3 is 19 amino acids long. The CDR3 here is CASSQEPLGVAGLGNEQFF. CDR3 in DNA: TGCGCCAGCAGCCAAGAACCCCTTGGGGTAGCGGGATTAGGGAATGAGCAGTTCTTC.

This clone was recorded only once. The V and J genes are TRBV10-1 and TRBJ2-7, with 11 bases identical to TRBD2. This CDR3 is built from 15 residues. The J segment lost 5 bases and the V segment lost 4 bases, leaving 7 bases of the junction unmatched. From germline, CDR1 is WNHNN and CDR2 SYGVQD (reference sequence). The CDR3 here is CASSAVAGGPHEQYF. Written as DNA, the CDR3 is TGCGCCAGCAGTGCCGTAGCGGGAGGGCCCCACGAGCAGTACTTC.

For the CDR3, the DNA is TGTGCCAGCAGTGAAGGACTATTGGCAGATACGCAGTATTTT. Its protein product is CASSEGLLADTQYF. The chain carries TRBV6-1 and TRBJ2-3; perhaps TRBD2 as D (5 bases). The germline CDR1 and CDR2 sequences are MNHNS and SASEGT. This CDR3 spans 14 amino acids. Trimming left V 1 base short and J 4 bases short, with 9 bases between.

V and J are TRBV28 and TRBJ1-4, with D possibly TRBD1 on 6 matching bases. Germline-derived CDR1 and CDR2 are MDHEN and SYDVKM. Between the trimmed V and J ends, which lost 3 bases and 12 bases, there was a span of 20 bases. This CDR3 contains 15 residues. In nucleotides, the CDR3 is TGTGCCAGCAGTTTGTCCCCAGGGGTCGGACCGGAACTGTTTTTT. Its translation is CASSLSPGVGPELFF.

This chain links TRBV19 with TRBJ1-2; 7 bases are a match to TRBD1. This CDR3 has 14 residues. V gave up 7 bases and J gave up 1 base; unmatched junction bases: 6. CDR1 is LNHDA and CDR2 is SQIVND in the germline V gene (reference sequence). This CDR3 reads CASTRDSNNYGYTF. CDR3 coding DNA: TGTGCCAGTACCCGGGACAGCAATAACTATGGCTACACCTTC.

The chain combines TRBV14 with TRBJ2-1; D not certain. V shed 1 base and J shed 0 bases, with 10 bases lying between them. Germline CDR1 SGHDN, CDR2 FVKESK. The CDR3 spans 16 residues. CDR3: CASSQVVLSSYNEQFF. The CDR3 nucleotides are TGTGCCAGCAGCCAAGTGGTCCTGAGCTCCTACAATGAGCAGTTCTTC.

This clone showed up just a few times. The V gene is TRBV28, the J gene TRBJ1-5, with 9 bases fitting TRBD1. The CDR3 sequence is 18 residues long. Unmatched junction bases numbered 14, after V lost 5 bases and J lost 3 bases. The germline CDR1 and CDR2 sequences are MDHEN and SYDVKM. DNA for the CDR3: TGTGCCAGCAGTCCTTGGGCCCGGGACAGGGCCCTCAATCAGCCCCAGCATTTT. It is translated as CASSPWARDRALNQPQHF. Full variable domain (missing parts from reference TRBV28 and TRBJ1-5): DVKVTQSSRYLVKRTGEKVFLECVQDMDHENMFWYRQDPGLGLRLIYFSYDVKMKEKGDIPEGYSVSREKKERFSLILESASTNQTSMYLCASSPWARDRALNQPQHFGDGTRLSIL.

This clone has just a few counts. The V call is TRBV4-1, the J call TRBJ1-1; D might be TRBD1 (5 bases). Per germline, CDR1 MGHRA and CDR2 YSYEKL. Trimming pared 2 bases from V and 6 bases from J, leaving 16 bases between. This CDR3 has 15 amino acids. CDR3 coding DNA: TGCGCCAGCAGCCAACCGGCGGGGGGTGGGGCTGAAGCTTTCTTT. It codes for CASSQPAGGGAEAFF.

The chain employs TRBV28 and TRBJ1-2; D is possibly TRBD1 (6 bases). V lost 3 bases to trimming and J lost 4 bases, with 18 bases between them. Germline assignment: CDR1 MDHEN and CDR2 SYDVKM. The CDR3 extends over 16 amino acids. The CDR3 bases are TGTGCCAGCAGTTTGACCCCGGGGGGCGTACTCTATGGCTACACCTTC. This codes for CASSLTPGGVLYGYTF.

The V gene is TRBV30, the J gene TRBJ1-2; D remains unclear. V dropped 3 bases and J dropped 8 bases, with 10 bases sitting between them. CDR1 and CDR2 (germline): GTSNPN, SVGIG (reference sequence). The CDR3 has 11 amino acids. DNA for the CDR3: TGTGCCTGGAGGTTAACTAGAGGCTACACCTTC. This codes for CAWRLTRGYTF.

The J gene is TRBJ2-7, the V gene TRBV4-3, with 7 bases identical to TRBD1. The CDR3 has 15 residues. The trim removed 3 bases at V and 3 bases at J, leaving 8 bases unmatched. The V gene's germline CDR1 is LGHNA and CDR2 YSLEER. CDR3 sequence reads: CASSHSGTASYEQYF. CDR3 nucleotide sequence: TGCGCCAGCAGCCACTCCGGGACAGCGAGCTACGAGCAGTACTTC.

The chain links TRBV19 to TRBJ2-1, with 8 bases aligning to TRBD2. CDR3 length: 15 amino acids. Trimming removed 0 bases from V and 6 bases from J; junction bases left unmatched: 4. The V gene's germline CDR1 is LNHDA and CDR2 SQIVND (reference sequence). CDR3 in amino acids: CASSIEGTRGNEQFF. DNA of the CDR3: TGTGCCAGTAGTATAGAGGGGACTAGGGGCAATGAGCAGTTCTTC.

The chain joins TRBV10-3 to TRBJ1-1; 7 nucleotides line up with TRBD1. Germline CDR1 reads ENHRY; CDR2 reads SYGVKD. V lost 6 bases, J lost 7 bases, and 14 bases stayed unmatched. The CDR3 contains 15 residues. CDR3 loop: CAIRGTTGVVREAFF. The DNA for the CDR3 is TGTGCCATCAGGGGTACTACAGGGGTGGTTCGTGAAGCTTTCTTT.

This clone was counted a few times. This chain joins TRBV5-1 and TRBJ2-6, with TRBD2 matching 7 bases. Germline CDR1 is SGHRS and CDR2 is YFSETQ. Trimming cost V 9 bases and J 0 bases; bases outside gene matches: 9. The CDR3 has 16 residues. CDR3 in DNA: TGCGCCACCCGTGTGGGGGGGGACTCTGGGGCCAACGTCCTGACTTTC. Protein: CATRVGGDSGANVLTF.

A few counts support this clone. V and J are TRBV29-1 and TRBJ1-5; the match to TRBD1 covers 8 bases. Trimming cost V 4 bases and J 5 bases; bases outside gene matches: 1. CDR1 is SQVTM, CDR2 ANQGSEA, per germline. This CDR3 contains 12 residues. CDR3 in amino acids: CSVADRDQPQHF. For the CDR3, the DNA is TGCAGCGTTGCGGACAGGGATCAGCCCCAGCATTTT.

On this clone itself: This specimen includes other DNA sequences encoding the same CDR3. The rearrangement uses TRBV9 and TRBJ2-3; TRBD1 agrees at 9 bases. V dropped 4 bases and J dropped 3; count of bases not matched to a gene: 6. Per the germline V gene, CDR1 is SGDLS and CDR2 is YYNGEE. The CDR3 consists of 15 residues. The CDR3 DNA reads TGTGCCAGCAGCATCGGGACAGGGAGTACAGATACGCAGTATTTT. Encoded protein: CASSIGTGSTDTQYF.

This chain connects TRBV2 to TRBJ1-1; 9 bases map to TRBD1. This CDR3 comprises 14 residues. Germline V gives CDR1 SNHLY, CDR2 FYNNEI. V gave up 6 bases and J gave up 5 bases; unmatched junction bases: 7. CDR3 in amino acids: CASSGTGMRTEAFF. The CDR3, as DNA: TGTGCCAGCAGCGGGACAGGGATGAGGACTGAAGCTTTCTTT.

This clone was observed a few times. The chain uses TRBV7-9 and TRBJ2-5; 9 nucleotides match TRBD1. The CDR3 extends over 13 amino acids. Germline CDR1 SEHNR, CDR2 FQNEAQ (reference sequence). The trim removed 1 base at V and 7 bases at J, leaving 1 base unmatched. CDR3 residues: CASSLGQGGTQYF. The CDR3 DNA reads as TGTGCCAGCAGCTTAGGACAGGGGGGGACCCAGTACTTC.

The chain joins TRBV7-9 to TRBJ2-7; D gene ambiguous. The germline CDR1 and CDR2 sequences are SEHNR and FQNEAQ (reference sequence). CDR3 size: 14 residues. V gave up 8 bases and J gave up 0 bases, with 14 bases separating them. The CDR3, as DNA: TGTGCCAGCCCTCCCGACAAGAGCTCCTACGAGCAGTACTTC. It encodes CASPPDKSSYEQYF.

This rearrangement joins TRBV5-6 to TRBJ2-2, with a possible D match to TRBD1 (7 bases). V was shortened by 2 bases and J by 6 bases, with 11 bases between the two germline ends. Germline V CDR1 and CDR2: SGHDT, YYEEEE. This CDR3 comprises 14 residues. The CDR3 is CASSFRGTSGELFF. CDR3 bases: TGTGCCAGCAGCTTCAGGGGGACTTCCGGGGAGCTGTTTTTT.

The chain has TRBV5-8 and TRBJ1-5; D uncertain. The CDR3 has 14 residues. Between the trimmed V and J ends, which lost 0 bases and 2 bases, there was a span of 6 bases. Germline V gene sequence: CDR1 SGHTS, CDR2 YDEGEE. In nucleotides, the CDR3 is TGTGCCAGCAGCTTGGGACTTGGCAATCAGCCCCAGCATTTT. The encoded protein is CASSLGLGNQPQHF.